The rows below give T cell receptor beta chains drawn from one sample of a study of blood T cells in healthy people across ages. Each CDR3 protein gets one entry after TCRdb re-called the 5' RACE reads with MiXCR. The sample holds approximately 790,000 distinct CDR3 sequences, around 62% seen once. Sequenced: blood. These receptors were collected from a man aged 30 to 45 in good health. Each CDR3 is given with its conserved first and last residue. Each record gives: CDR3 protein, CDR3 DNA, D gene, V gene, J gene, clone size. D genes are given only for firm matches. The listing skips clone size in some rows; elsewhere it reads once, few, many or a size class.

CDR3aa: CASSGPFRSYEQYF
CDR3nt: TGTGCCAGCAGTGGACCGTTTAGGTCCTACGAGCAGTACTTC
d_gene: -
v_gene: TRBV2
j_gene: TRBJ2-7
abundance: -

CDR3aa: CASSAGTGDGYTF
CDR3nt: TGTGCCAGCAGCGCCGGGACAGGGGATGGCTACACCTTC
d_gene: TRBD1
v_gene: TRBV6-5
j_gene: TRBJ1-2
abundance: many

CDR3aa: CASSQAGTSGVRGEQFF
CDR3nt: TGTGCTAGCAGCCAGGCTGGGACTAGCGGGGTGAGAGGTGAGCAGTTCTTC
d_gene: TRBD2
v_gene: TRBV3-1
j_gene: TRBJ2-1
abundance: -

CDR3aa: CASSLQDLTDTQYF
CDR3nt: TGTGCCAGCAGCCTCCAGGACTTAACAGATACGCAGTATTTT
d_gene: -
v_gene: TRBV5-4
j_gene: TRBJ2-3
abundance: -

CDR3aa: CASHQGQGQETQYF
CDR3nt: TGCGCCAGCCACCAAGGACAGGGCCAAGAGACCCAGTACTTC
d_gene: TRBD1
v_gene: TRBV5-1
j_gene: TRBJ2-5
abundance: -

CDR3aa: CASSLDRTSGVYTGELFF
CDR3nt: TGTGCCAGCAGCTTAGACCGGACTAGCGGGGTATACACCGGGGAGCTGTTTTTT
d_gene: TRBD2
v_gene: TRBV7-7
j_gene: TRBJ2-2
abundance: -

CDR3aa: CASSGGNYEQYF
CDR3nt: TGTGCCAGCAGCGGGGGGAACTACGAGCAGTACTTC
d_gene: TRBD2
v_gene: TRBV6-2/TRBV6-3
j_gene: TRBJ2-7
abundance: -

CDR3aa: CASRPDSQGSWAKNIQYF
CDR3nt: TGTGCCAGCAGGCCGGACAGCCAGGGAAGTTGGGCCAAAAACATTCAGTACTTC
d_gene: -
v_gene: TRBV6-1
j_gene: TRBJ2-4
abundance: once

CDR3aa: CSLGTSGSYEQYF
CDR3nt: TGCAGTTTGGGAACTAGCGGCTCCTACGAGCAGTACTTC
d_gene: TRBD2
v_gene: TRBV20-1
j_gene: TRBJ2-7
abundance: -

CDR3aa: CASSLVGDSYNSPLHF
CDR3nt: TGTGCCAGCAGCTTAGTGGGGGACTCCTATAATTCACCCCTCCACTTT
d_gene: -
v_gene: TRBV13
j_gene: TRBJ1-6
abundance: -

CDR3aa: CASSLLLASGETQYF
CDR3nt: TGTGCCAGCAGCCTCCTACTAGCGTCAGGGGAGACCCAGTACTTC
d_gene: TRBD2
v_gene: TRBV6-6
j_gene: TRBJ2-5
abundance: -

CDR3aa: CASSQMGDTFDEQYF
CDR3nt: TGTGCCAGCAGCCAAATGGGGGACACATTCGATGAGCAGTACTTC
d_gene: -
v_gene: TRBV9
j_gene: TRBJ2-7
abundance: once

CDR3aa: CSATRTGRETQYF
CDR3nt: TGCAGTGCTACCCGGACAGGGAGAGAGACCCAGTACTTC
d_gene: TRBD1
v_gene: TRBV20-1
j_gene: TRBJ2-5
abundance: -

CDR3aa: CASSQDSAYYGYTF
CDR3nt: TGTGCCAGCAGCCAAGATTCAGCGTATTATGGCTACACCTTC
d_gene: -
v_gene: TRBV14
j_gene: TRBJ1-2
abundance: -

CDR3aa: CSAGAGTSGDMEETQYF
CDR3nt: TGCAGTGCTGGGGCTGGGACTAGCGGGGATATGGAGGAGACCCAGTACTTC
d_gene: TRBD2
v_gene: TRBV20-1
j_gene: TRBJ2-5
abundance: -

CDR3aa: CSVSTIRDRVTAQYF
CDR3nt: TGCAGCGTTTCAACAATCCGGGACAGGGTTACGGCGCAGTACTTC
d_gene: TRBD1
v_gene: TRBV29-1
j_gene: TRBJ2-7
abundance: few

CDR3aa: CSASTGLTYEQYF
CDR3nt: TGCAGTGCTAGTACGGGACTGACCTACGAGCAGTACTTC
d_gene: -
v_gene: TRBV20-1
j_gene: TRBJ2-7
abundance: -

CDR3aa: CASSAGGNSYNEQFF
CDR3nt: TGTGCCAGCAGCGCGGGGGGTAACTCCTACAATGAGCAGTTCTTC
d_gene: TRBD2
v_gene: TRBV2
j_gene: TRBJ2-1
abundance: -

CDR3aa: CASSPDGGLYEQYF
CDR3nt: TGTGCCAGCAGCCCAGATGGGGGGTTATACGAGCAGTACTTC
d_gene: -
v_gene: TRBV9
j_gene: TRBJ2-7
abundance: few

CDR3aa: CASSLKWGRETQYF
CDR3nt: TGCGCCAGCAGCCTAAAGTGGGGGCGAGAGACCCAGTACTTC
d_gene: -
v_gene: TRBV5-1
j_gene: TRBJ2-5
abundance: -

CDR3aa: CASSRAEYEQYF
CDR3nt: TGTGCCAGCAGCCGCGCGGAGTACGAGCAGTACTTC
d_gene: -
v_gene: TRBV3-1
j_gene: TRBJ2-7
abundance: -

CDR3aa: CSATTARDSPLHF
CDR3nt: TGCAGTGCCACGACAGCCAGGGATTCACCCCTCCACTTT
d_gene: -
v_gene: TRBV20-1
j_gene: TRBJ1-6
abundance: -

CDR3aa: CASSAEQGMGGYTF
CDR3nt: TGTGCCAGCAGCGCTGAACAGGGAATGGGCGGCTACACCTTC
d_gene: -
v_gene: TRBV5-5
j_gene: TRBJ1-2
abundance: few

CDR3aa: CASSPLRQPSLAKNIQYF
CDR3nt: TGTGCCAGCAGCCCCCTCCGACAGCCCTCTTTAGCCAAAAACATTCAGTACTTC
d_gene: -
v_gene: TRBV7-9
j_gene: TRBJ2-4
abundance: -

CDR3aa: CASSLVSSSYEQYF
CDR3nt: TGTGCCAGCAGCTTAGTGAGCAGCTCCTACGAGCAGTACTTC
d_gene: -
v_gene: TRBV7-9
j_gene: TRBJ2-7
abundance: few

CDR3aa: CASSADPAVGGYTF
CDR3nt: TGTGCCAGCAGCGCTGACCCTGCGGTGGGTGGCTACACCTTC
d_gene: -
v_gene: TRBV7-2
j_gene: TRBJ1-2
abundance: -

CDR3aa: CASSVVASGSSYNEQFF
CDR3nt: TGTGCCAGCAGCGTAGTGGCTAGCGGTAGCTCCTACAATGAGCAGTTCTTC
d_gene: TRBD2
v_gene: TRBV9
j_gene: TRBJ2-1
abundance: few

CDR3aa: CASSPTGRETQYF
CDR3nt: TGTGCCAGCAGTCCTACAGGGCGAGAGACCCAGTACTTC
d_gene: -
v_gene: TRBV12-3/TRBV12-4
j_gene: TRBJ2-5
abundance: -

CDR3aa: CASSSGTSGGLYNEQFF
CDR3nt: TGTGCCAGCAGCTCCGGGACTAGCGGGGGGCTATACAATGAGCAGTTCTTC
d_gene: TRBD2
v_gene: TRBV7-3
j_gene: TRBJ2-1
abundance: -

CDR3aa: CAVRQGTWSPLHF
CDR3nt: TGTGCCGTACGACAGGGGACTTGGTCACCCCTCCACTTT
d_gene: TRBD1
v_gene: TRBV6-1
j_gene: TRBJ1-6
abundance: -

CDR3aa: CSVVDSYEQYF
CDR3nt: TGCAGCGTTGTCGACTCCTACGAGCAGTACTTC
d_gene: -
v_gene: TRBV29-1
j_gene: TRBJ2-7
abundance: few

CDR3aa: CAISESWGQANYGYTF
CDR3nt: TGTGCCATCAGTGAGTCGTGGGGACAGGCGAACTATGGCTACACCTTC
d_gene: TRBD1
v_gene: TRBV10-3
j_gene: TRBJ1-2
abundance: -

CDR3aa: CSARETTGTANTGELFF
CDR3nt: TGCAGTGCTAGAGAAACAACCGGGACAGCGAACACCGGGGAGCTGTTTTTT
d_gene: TRBD1
v_gene: TRBV20-1
j_gene: TRBJ2-2
abundance: -

CDR3aa: CSVVGVSYNEQFF
CDR3nt: TGCAGCGTTGTGGGGGTATCCTACAATGAGCAGTTCTTC
d_gene: -
v_gene: TRBV29-1
j_gene: TRBJ2-1
abundance: once

CDR3aa: CASSQVRGVLGGREETQYF
CDR3nt: TGCGCCAGCAGCCAAGTGAGGGGTGTTTTGGGGGGCCGGGAAGAGACCCAGTACTTC
d_gene: -
v_gene: TRBV4-3
j_gene: TRBJ2-5
abundance: -

CDR3aa: CSASHKGLAGGPQETQYF
CDR3nt: TGCAGTGCTAGTCATAAGGGACTAGCGGGGGGCCCCCAAGAGACCCAGTACTTC
d_gene: TRBD2
v_gene: TRBV20-1
j_gene: TRBJ2-5
abundance: few

CDR3aa: CASSPTQGGQYQETQYF
CDR3nt: TGTGCCAGCAGCCCTACGCAGGGGGGTCAGTACCAAGAGACCCAGTACTTC
d_gene: -
v_gene: TRBV4-2
j_gene: TRBJ2-5
abundance: -

CDR3aa: CSARRVRYEQYF
CDR3nt: TGCAGTGCTAGGAGGGTCCGGTACGAGCAGTACTTC
d_gene: -
v_gene: TRBV20-1
j_gene: TRBJ2-7
abundance: -

CDR3aa: CASSPRSGTGVSRSYNEQFF
CDR3nt: TGTGCCAGCAGCCCCCGCAGCGGGACAGGGGTCTCGAGGTCCTACAATGAGCAGTTCTTC
d_gene: TRBD1
v_gene: TRBV7-3
j_gene: TRBJ2-1
abundance: -

CDR3aa: CSARDWDRSSYNSPLHF
CDR3nt: TGCAGTGCTAGAGATTGGGACAGGAGCTCCTATAATTCACCCCTCCACTTT
d_gene: TRBD1
v_gene: TRBV20-1
j_gene: TRBJ1-6
abundance: -

CDR3aa: CSARDLGPSYEQYF
CDR3nt: TGCAGTGCTAGAGATCTTGGCCCTAGCTACGAGCAGTACTTC
d_gene: -
v_gene: TRBV20-1
j_gene: TRBJ2-7
abundance: once

CDR3aa: CASSQEGGTGSYEQYF
CDR3nt: TGTGCCAGCAGCCAAGAGGGGGGGACAGGGTCCTACGAGCAGTACTTC
d_gene: TRBD1
v_gene: TRBV4-2
j_gene: TRBJ2-7
abundance: -

CDR3aa: CASSPDETPRFNTQYF
CDR3nt: TGTGCCAGCAGTCCTGACGAGACTCCACGCTTTAATACGCAGTATTTT
d_gene: -
v_gene: TRBV27
j_gene: TRBJ2-3
abundance: -

CDR3aa: CSVEWGIGYTF
CDR3nt: TGCAGCGTTGAATGGGGGATTGGCTACACCTTC
d_gene: -
v_gene: TRBV29-1
j_gene: TRBJ1-2
abundance: -

CDR3aa: CASSLLGTSGGDDTQYF
CDR3nt: TGTGCCAGCAGCTTACTCGGGACTAGCGGGGGAGATGATACGCAGTATTTT
d_gene: TRBD2
v_gene: TRBV7-3
j_gene: TRBJ2-3
abundance: once